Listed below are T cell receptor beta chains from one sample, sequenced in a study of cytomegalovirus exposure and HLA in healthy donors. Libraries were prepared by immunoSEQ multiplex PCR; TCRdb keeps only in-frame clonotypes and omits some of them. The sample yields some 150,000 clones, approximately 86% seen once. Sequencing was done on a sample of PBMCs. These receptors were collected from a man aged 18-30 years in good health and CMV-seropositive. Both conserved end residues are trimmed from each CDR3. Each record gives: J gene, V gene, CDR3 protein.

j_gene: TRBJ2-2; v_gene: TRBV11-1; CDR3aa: ASGGDTGELF
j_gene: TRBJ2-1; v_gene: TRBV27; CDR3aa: ASSLGTSGGLEQF
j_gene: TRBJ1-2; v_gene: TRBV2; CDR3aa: ASRQGLNGYT
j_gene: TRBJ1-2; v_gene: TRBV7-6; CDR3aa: ASSSQQGLYGYT
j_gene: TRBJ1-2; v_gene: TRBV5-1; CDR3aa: ASSLGGRTGRLPYYGYT
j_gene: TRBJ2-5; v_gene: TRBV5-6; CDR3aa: ASSWEGSGRGRETQY
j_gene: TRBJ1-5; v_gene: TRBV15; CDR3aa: ATSRDGTGDQPQH
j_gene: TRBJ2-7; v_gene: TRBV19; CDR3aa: ASSKAGTYEQY
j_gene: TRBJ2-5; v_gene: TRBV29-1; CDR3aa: SALGLAGAGETQY
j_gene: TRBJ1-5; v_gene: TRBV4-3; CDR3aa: ASSLEDRLGPQH
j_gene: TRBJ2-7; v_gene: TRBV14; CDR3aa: ASSQFVGYEQY
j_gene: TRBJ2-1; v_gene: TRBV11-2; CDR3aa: ASSSSPGSANEQF
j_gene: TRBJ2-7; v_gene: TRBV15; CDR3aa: ATSIQARQGVFSYEQY
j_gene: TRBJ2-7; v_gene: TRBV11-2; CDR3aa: ASSLATATYEQY
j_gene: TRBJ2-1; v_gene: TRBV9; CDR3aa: ASSLGTARRYNEQF
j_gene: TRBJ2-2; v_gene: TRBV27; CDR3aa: ASSLGGPGELF
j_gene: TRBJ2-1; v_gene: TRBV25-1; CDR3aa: ASSVTGENEQF
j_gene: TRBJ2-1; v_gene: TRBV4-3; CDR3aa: ASSQGSSSYNEQF
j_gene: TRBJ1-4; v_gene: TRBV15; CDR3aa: ATSRDSGLEKLF
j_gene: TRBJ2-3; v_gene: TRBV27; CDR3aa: ASSLSRTSGGLDTQY
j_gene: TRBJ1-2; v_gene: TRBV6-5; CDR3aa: ASSYGTANYGYT
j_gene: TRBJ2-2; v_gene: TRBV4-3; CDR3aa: ASSQRLGTGGTGELF
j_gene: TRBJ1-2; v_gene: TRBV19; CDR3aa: AREGGYGYT
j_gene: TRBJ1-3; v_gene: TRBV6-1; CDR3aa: ASSARGSSGNTIY
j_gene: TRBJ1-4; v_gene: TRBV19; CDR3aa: ASSSPTGEKLF
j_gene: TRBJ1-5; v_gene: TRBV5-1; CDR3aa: ASSLVVGGQPQH
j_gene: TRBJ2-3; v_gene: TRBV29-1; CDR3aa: SVSTGTSGTDTQY
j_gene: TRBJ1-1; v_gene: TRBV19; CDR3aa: ASSVLPPGQGGEAF
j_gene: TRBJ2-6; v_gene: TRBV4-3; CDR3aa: ASSQQGGPGANVLT
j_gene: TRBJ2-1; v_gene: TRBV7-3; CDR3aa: ASSTTGTSGIHEQF
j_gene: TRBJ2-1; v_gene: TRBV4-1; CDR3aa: ASSQPRSGGYNEQF
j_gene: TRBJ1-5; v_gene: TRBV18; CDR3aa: ASSPVDRDNQPQH
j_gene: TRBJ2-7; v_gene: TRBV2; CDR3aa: ASSSDYEQY
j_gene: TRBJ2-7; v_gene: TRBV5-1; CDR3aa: ASSLAGGRTYEQY
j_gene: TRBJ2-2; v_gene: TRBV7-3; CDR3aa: ASSLTGRTSVGELF
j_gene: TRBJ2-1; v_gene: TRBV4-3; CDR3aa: ASSQDVTSGRNEQF
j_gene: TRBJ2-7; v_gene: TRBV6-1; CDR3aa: ASTQDYEQY